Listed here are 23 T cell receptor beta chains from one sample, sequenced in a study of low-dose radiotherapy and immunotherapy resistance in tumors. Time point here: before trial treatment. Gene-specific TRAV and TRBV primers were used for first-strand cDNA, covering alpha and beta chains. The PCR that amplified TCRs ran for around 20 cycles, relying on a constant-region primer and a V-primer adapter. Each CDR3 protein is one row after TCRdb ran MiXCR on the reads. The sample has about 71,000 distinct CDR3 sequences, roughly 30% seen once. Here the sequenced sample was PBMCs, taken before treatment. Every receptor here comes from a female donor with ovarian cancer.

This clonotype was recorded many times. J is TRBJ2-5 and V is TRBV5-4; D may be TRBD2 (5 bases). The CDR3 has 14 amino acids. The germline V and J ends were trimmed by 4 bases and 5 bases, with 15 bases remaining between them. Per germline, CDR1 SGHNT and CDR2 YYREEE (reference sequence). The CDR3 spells CASSPGTAAETQYF. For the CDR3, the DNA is TGTGCCAGCAGCCCCGGAACAGCGGCGGAGACCCAGTACTTC.

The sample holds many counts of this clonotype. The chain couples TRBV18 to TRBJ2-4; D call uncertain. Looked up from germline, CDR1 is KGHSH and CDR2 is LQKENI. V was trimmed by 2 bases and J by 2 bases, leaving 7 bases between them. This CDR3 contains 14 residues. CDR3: CASSPGQTKNIQYF. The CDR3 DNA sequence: TGTGCCAGCTCACCAGGGCAAACCAAAAACATTCAGTACTTC.

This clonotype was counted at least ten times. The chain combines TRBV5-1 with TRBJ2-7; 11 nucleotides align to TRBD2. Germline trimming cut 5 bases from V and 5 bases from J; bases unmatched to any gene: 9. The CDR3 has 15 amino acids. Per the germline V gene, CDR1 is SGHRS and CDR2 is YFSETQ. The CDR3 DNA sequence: TGCGCCAGCAGTCTTACTAGCGGGAGAGTCCACGAGCAGTACTTC. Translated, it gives CASSLTSGRVHEQYF.

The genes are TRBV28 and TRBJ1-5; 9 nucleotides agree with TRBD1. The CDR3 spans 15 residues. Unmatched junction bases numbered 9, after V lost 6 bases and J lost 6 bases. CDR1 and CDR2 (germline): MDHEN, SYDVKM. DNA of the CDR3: TGTGCCAGCAGCCTCGACAGGGGGGCGGGTCAGCCCCAGCATTTT. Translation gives CASSLDRGAGQPQHF.

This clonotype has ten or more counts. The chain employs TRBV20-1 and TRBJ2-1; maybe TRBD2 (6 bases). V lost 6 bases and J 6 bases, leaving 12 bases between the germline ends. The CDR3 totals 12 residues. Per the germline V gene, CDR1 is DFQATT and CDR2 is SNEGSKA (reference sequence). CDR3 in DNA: TGCAGTGCGAGTCGGGACTCCAATGAGCAGTTCTTC. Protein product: CSASRDSNEQFF.

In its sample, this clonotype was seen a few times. The CDR3 loop reads CASSYPEGPTLYEQYF. In nucleotides, the CDR3 is TGTGCCAGCAGTTACCCGGAGGGCCCTACCCTCTACGAGCAGTACTTC. The chain employs TRBV6-6 and TRBJ2-7; the D gene is possibly TRBD2 (6 bases). CDR3 length: 16 amino acids. Looked up from germline, CDR1 is MNHNY and CDR2 is SVGAGI (reference sequence). The germline V and J ends were trimmed by 2 bases and 3 bases, with 17 bases remaining between them.

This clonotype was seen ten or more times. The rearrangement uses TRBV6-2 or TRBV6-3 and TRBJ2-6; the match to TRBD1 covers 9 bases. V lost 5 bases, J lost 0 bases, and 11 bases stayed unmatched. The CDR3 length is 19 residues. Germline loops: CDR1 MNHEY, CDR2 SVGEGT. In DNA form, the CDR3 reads TGTGCCAGCAGTGAAGCATCACGGACAGGGGTCTCTGGGGCCAACGTCCTGACTTTC. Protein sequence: CASSEASRTGVSGANVLTF.

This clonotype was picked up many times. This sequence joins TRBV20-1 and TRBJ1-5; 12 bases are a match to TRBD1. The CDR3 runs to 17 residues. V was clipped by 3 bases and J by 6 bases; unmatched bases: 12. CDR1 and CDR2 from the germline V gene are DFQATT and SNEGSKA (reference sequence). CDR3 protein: CSASLPGQGATGQPQHF. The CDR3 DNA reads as TGCAGTGCTAGCTTACCGGGACAGGGGGCCACCGGTCAGCCCCAGCATTTT.

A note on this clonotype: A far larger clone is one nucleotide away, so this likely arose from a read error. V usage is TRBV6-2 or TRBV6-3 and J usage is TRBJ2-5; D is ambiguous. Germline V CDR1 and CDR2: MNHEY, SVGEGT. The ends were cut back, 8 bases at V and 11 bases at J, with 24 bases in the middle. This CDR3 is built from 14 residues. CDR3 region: CASVDGRSYNEQYF. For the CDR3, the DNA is TGTGCCAGCGTAGACGGCCGCTCCTACAATGAGCAGTACTTC.

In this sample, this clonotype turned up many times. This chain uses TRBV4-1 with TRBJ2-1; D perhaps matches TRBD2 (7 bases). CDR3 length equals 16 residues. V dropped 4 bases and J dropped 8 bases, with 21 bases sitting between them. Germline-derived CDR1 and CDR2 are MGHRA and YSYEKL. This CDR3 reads CASSRTKWGGLDEQFF. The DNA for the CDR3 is TGCGCCAGCAGCCGCACCAAGTGGGGGGGCCTCGATGAGCAGTTCTTC.

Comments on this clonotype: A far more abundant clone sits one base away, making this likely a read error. The chain's CDR3 is CARSSIAGEQFF. CDR3 in DNA: TGTGCCCGCAGCTCCATAGCGGGAGAGCAGTTCTTC. The V gene is TRBV13, the J gene TRBJ2-1; 8 nucleotides match TRBD2. Germline-derived CDR1 and CDR2 are PRHDT and FYEKMQ (reference sequence). There are 12 residues in the CDR3.

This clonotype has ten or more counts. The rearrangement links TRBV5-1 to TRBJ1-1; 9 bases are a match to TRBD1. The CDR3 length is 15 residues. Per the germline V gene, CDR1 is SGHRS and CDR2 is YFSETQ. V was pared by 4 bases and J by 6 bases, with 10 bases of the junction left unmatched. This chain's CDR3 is CASSQPRGTGPEAFF. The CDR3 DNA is TGCGCCAGCAGCCAGCCCCGGGGGACAGGGCCTGAAGCTTTCTTT.

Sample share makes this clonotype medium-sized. The CDR3 loop is CASSSRGEQFF. CDR3 nucleotide sequence: TGTGCCAGCAGCTCTCGCGGGGAGCAGTTCTTC. The chain recombines TRBV13 with TRBJ2-1, with D perhaps TRBD2 (5 bases). The CDR3 runs to 11 residues. The germline V gene encodes CDR1 PRHDT and CDR2 FYEKMQ (reference sequence). V lost 4 bases, J lost 10 bases, and 8 bases lay in between.

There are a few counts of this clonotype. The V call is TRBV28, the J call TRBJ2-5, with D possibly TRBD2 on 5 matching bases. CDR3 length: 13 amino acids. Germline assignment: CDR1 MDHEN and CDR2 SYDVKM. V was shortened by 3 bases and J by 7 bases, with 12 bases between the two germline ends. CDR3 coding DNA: TGTGCCAGCAGTTTCCTCGGGGTGGTGACCCAGTACTTC. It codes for CASSFLGVVTQYF.

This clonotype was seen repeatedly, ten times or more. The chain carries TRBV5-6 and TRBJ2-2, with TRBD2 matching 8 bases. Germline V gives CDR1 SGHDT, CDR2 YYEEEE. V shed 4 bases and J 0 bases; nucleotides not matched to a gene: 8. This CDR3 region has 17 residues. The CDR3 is CASSLRLLAANTGELFF. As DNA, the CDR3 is TGTGCCAGCAGCCTGCGATTACTAGCGGCGAACACCGGGGAGCTGTTTTTT.

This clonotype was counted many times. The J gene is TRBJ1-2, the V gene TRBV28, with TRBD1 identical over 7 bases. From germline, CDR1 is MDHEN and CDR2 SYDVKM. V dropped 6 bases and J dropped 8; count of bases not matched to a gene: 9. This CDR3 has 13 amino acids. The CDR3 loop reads CASRPDRVVGYTF. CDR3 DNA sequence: TGTGCCAGCAGACCCGACAGGGTGGTAGGCTACACCTTC.

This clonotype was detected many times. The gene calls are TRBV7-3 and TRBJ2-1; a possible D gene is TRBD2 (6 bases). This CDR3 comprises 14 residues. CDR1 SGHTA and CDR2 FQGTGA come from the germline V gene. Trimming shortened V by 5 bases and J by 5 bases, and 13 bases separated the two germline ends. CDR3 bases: TGTGCCAGCAGCGCAGGCGGGGCCCACAATGAGCAGTTCTTC. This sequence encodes CASSAGGAHNEQFF.

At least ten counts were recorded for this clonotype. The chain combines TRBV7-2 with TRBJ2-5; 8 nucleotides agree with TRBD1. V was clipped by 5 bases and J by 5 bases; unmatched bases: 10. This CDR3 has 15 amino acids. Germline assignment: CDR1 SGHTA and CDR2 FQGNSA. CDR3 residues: CASSLGRGLLETQYF. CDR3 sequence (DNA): TGTGCCAGCAGCCTAGGCAGGGGGCTCTTGGAGACCCAGTACTTC. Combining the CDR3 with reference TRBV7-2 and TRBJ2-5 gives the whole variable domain GAGVSQSPSNKVTEKGKDVELRCDPISGHTALYWYRQSLGQGLEFLIYFQGNSAPDKSGLPSDRFSAERTGGSVSTLTIQRTQQEDSAVYLCASSLGRGLLETQYFGPGTRLLVL.

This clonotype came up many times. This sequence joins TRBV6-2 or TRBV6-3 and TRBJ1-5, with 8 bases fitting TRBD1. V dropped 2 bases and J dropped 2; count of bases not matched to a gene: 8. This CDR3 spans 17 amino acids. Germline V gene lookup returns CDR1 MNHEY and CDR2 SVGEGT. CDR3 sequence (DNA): TGTGCCAGCAGTTACCCTCTGACAGGGGACCGCAATCAGCCCCAGCATTTT. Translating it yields CASSYPLTGDRNQPQHF.

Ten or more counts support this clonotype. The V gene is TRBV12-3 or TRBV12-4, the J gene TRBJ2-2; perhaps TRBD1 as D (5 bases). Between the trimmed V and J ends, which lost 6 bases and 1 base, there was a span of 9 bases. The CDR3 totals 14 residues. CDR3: CASSPGQNTGELFF. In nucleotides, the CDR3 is TGTGCCAGCAGCCCCGGACAGAACACCGGGGAGCTGTTTTTT.

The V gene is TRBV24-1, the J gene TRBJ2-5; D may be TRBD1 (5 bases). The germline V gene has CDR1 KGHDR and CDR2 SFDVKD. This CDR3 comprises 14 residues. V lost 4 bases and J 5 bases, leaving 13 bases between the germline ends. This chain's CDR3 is CATSDPSGSETQYF. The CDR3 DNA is TGTGCCACCAGTGACCCTTCAGGGTCGGAGACCCAGTACTTC.

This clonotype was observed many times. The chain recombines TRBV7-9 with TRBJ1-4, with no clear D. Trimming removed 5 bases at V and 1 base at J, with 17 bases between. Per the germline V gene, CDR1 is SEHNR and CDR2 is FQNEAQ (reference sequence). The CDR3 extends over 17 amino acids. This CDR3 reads CASSTRKGFGTNEKLFF. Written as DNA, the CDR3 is TGTGCCAGCAGCACGCGGAAAGGGTTCGGAACTAATGAAAAACTGTTTTTT.

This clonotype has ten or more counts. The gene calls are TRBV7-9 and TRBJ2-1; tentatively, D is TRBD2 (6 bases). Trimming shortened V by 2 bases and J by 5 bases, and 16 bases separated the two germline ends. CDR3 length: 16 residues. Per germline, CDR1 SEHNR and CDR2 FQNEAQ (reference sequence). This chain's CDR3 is CASSLNGLAKNNEQFF. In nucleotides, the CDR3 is TGTGCCAGCAGCTTAAACGGTCTAGCGAAAAACAATGAGCAGTTCTTC.